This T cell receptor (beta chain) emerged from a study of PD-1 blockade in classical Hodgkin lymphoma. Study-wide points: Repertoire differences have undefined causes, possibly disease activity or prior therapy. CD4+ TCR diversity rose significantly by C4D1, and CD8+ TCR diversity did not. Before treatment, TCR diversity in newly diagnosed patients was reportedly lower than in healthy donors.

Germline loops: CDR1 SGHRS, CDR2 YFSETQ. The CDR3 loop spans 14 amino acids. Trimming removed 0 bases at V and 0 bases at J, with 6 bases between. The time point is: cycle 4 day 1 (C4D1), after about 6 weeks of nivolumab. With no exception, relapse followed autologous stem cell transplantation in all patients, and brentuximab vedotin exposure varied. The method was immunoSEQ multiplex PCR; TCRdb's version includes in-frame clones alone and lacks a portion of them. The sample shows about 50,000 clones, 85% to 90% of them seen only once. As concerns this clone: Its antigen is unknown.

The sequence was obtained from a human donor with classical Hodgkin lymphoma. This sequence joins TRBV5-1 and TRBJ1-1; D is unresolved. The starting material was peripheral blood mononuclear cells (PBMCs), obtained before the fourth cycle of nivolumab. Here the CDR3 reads CASSLGQMNTEAFF. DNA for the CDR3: TGCGCCAGCAGCTTGGGTCAGATGAACACTGAAGCTTTCTTT.